This T cell receptor (beta chain) was found in a study of blood T cell repertoires in COVID-19. Study at large: T cells, B-cell-depleted T cells, or PBMCs provided the cDNA or gDNA that served as material.

The CDR3 covers 13 residues. The germline V and J ends were trimmed by 5 bases and 12 bases, with 17 bases remaining between them. Clones were read by immunoSEQ multiplex PCR, and TCRdb kept only the in-frame ones, dropping some. The top ten hold more than 7% of the sample, which has more than 200,000 clones, 70% to 85% seen once. The sequencing input was peripheral blood. The source of this sequence is an elderly man with acute or convalescent COVID-19. This chain joins TRBV12-3 or TRBV12-4 and TRBJ2-1; D might be TRBD2 (6 bases). The CDR3 region has the DNA TGTGCCAGCAGTCCCCGGACGAAGGAGGGGCAGTTCTTC. Its translation is CASSPRTKEGQFF.